These T cell receptor beta chains were read from a single sample in a study of neurological immune-mediated disorders. TCRdb processed the 5' RACE reads anew with MiXCR; each CDR3 protein has one entry. In the table there are roughly 76,000 distinct CDR3 sequences, around 14% of which are singletons. Sequencing used PBMCs. These TCRs come from a woman in her forties or fifties in good health. Each CDR3 is given with its conserved first and last residue. The order of the fields is V gene, CDR3 length, clone size, J gene, D gene, CDR3 protein, CDR3 DNA. A D gene is named only where the DNA matches it firmly. For some rows the clone size is stated as once, few or many, or as a class when expanded; others skip it.

V gene: TRBV20-1
CDR3 length: 10
clone size: many
J gene: TRBJ1-2
D gene: .
CDR3 protein: CSALRYGYTF
CDR3 DNA: TGCAGTGCCTTACGCTATGGCTACACCTTC

V gene: TRBV29-1
CDR3 length: 14
clone size: many
J gene: TRBJ2-5
D gene: .
CDR3 protein: CSVVGRLYQETQYF
CDR3 DNA: TGCAGCGTTGTTGGCAGGTTGTACCAAGAGACCCAGTACTTC

V gene: TRBV27
CDR3 length: 15
clone size: many
J gene: TRBJ1-1
D gene: TRBD1
CDR3 protein: CASSTYRGGKTEAFF
CDR3 DNA: TGTGCCAGCAGTACCTACAGGGGCGGGAAAACTGAAGCTTTCTTT

V gene: TRBV25-1
CDR3 length: 16
clone size: .
J gene: TRBJ1-3
D gene: .
CDR3 protein: CASSGIAWNSGNTIYF
CDR3 DNA: TGTGCCAGCAGTGGTATAGCCTGGAACTCTGGAAACACCATATATTTT

V gene: TRBV28
CDR3 length: 15
clone size: many
J gene: TRBJ2-7
D gene: .
CDR3 protein: CASSPGTGSTYEQYF
CDR3 DNA: TGTGCCAGCAGTCCCGGTACGGGGTCAACCTACGAGCAGTACTTC

V gene: TRBV20-1
CDR3 length: 14
clone size: many
J gene: TRBJ2-1
D gene: TRBD2
CDR3 protein: CSATTSGRVNEQFF
CDR3 DNA: TGCAGTGCTACGACTAGCGGGAGGGTCAATGAGCAGTTCTTC

V gene: TRBV20-1
CDR3 length: 15
clone size: many
J gene: TRBJ1-2
D gene: TRBD1
CDR3 protein: CSASRPGQERYGYTF
CDR3 DNA: TGCAGTGCTAGCCGTCCGGGACAGGAGCGCTATGGCTACACCTTC

V gene: TRBV15
CDR3 length: 17
clone size: many
J gene: TRBJ2-3
D gene: .
CDR3 protein: CATSRDGRSFGTDTQYF
CDR3 DNA: TGTGCCACCAGCAGAGATGGGAGGTCGTTCGGCACAGATACGCAGTATTTT

V gene: TRBV20-1
CDR3 length: 15
clone size: many
J gene: TRBJ1-5
D gene: .
CDR3 protein: CSARFKAGDNQPQHF
CDR3 DNA: TGCAGTGCTAGATTTAAGGCAGGTGACAATCAGCCCCAGCATTTT

V gene: TRBV20-1
CDR3 length: 15
clone size: .
J gene: TRBJ1-1
D gene: .
CDR3 protein: CSATRTHWGHTEAFF
CDR3 DNA: TGCAGTGCTACTAGGACCCACTGGGGCCACACTGAAGCTTTCTTT

V gene: TRBV20-1
CDR3 length: 16
clone size: many
J gene: TRBJ2-1
D gene: .
CDR3 protein: CSAFPFSASSYNEQFF
CDR3 DNA: TGCAGTGCTTTTCCCTTTTCGGCGAGCTCCTACAATGAGCAGTTCTTC

V gene: TRBV20-1
CDR3 length: 14
clone size: many
J gene: TRBJ2-7
D gene: TRBD2
CDR3 protein: CSATSGDRRWEQYF
CDR3 DNA: TGCAGTGCAACTAGCGGGGACCGCCGATGGGAGCAGTACTTC

V gene: TRBV3-1
CDR3 length: 14
clone size: .
J gene: TRBJ2-1
D gene: .
CDR3 protein: CASSPIRQADEQFF
CDR3 DNA: TGTGCCAGCAGCCCCATTCGACAGGCGGATGAGCAGTTCTTC

V gene: TRBV3-1
CDR3 length: 12
clone size: many
J gene: TRBJ2-4
D gene: TRBD1
CDR3 protein: CASSQPQGRPVF
CDR3 DNA: TGTGCCAGCAGCCAGCCACAGGGGCGTCCTGTCTTC

V gene: TRBV28
CDR3 length: 16
clone size: many
J gene: TRBJ1-3
D gene: .
CDR3 protein: CASSFVTGAQGNTIYF
CDR3 DNA: TGTGCCAGCAGTTTTGTTACGGGGGCTCAGGGAAACACCATATATTTT

V gene: TRBV12-3/TRBV12-4
CDR3 length: 15
clone size: many
J gene: TRBJ2-7
D gene: TRBD2
CDR3 protein: CASSPWTSGMEKQYF
CDR3 DNA: TGTGCCAGCAGTCCATGGACTAGCGGGATGGAGAAGCAGTACTTC

V gene: TRBV2
CDR3 length: 14
clone size: many
J gene: TRBJ1-6
D gene: .
CDR3 protein: CASSDSSYNSPLHF
CDR3 DNA: TGTGCCAGCAGTGACAGCTCCTATAATTCACCCCTCCACTTT

V gene: TRBV15
CDR3 length: 21
clone size: .
J gene: TRBJ1-4
D gene: TRBD1
CDR3 protein: CATSSRGGGHPSGETNEKLFF
CDR3 DNA: TGTGCCACCAGCTCCAGGGGGGGAGGACATCCATCGGGAGAGACTAATGAAAAACTGTTTTTT

V gene: TRBV10-3
CDR3 length: 13
clone size: many
J gene: TRBJ2-7
D gene: .
CDR3 protein: CAINGAETYEQYF
CDR3 DNA: TGTGCCATCAATGGGGCGGAAACCTACGAGCAGTACTTC

V gene: TRBV24-1
CDR3 length: 16
clone size: many
J gene: TRBJ2-3
D gene: TRBD2
CDR3 protein: CATSDRGGLGTDTQYF
CDR3 DNA: TGTGCCACCAGTGACCGCGGGGGATTGGGCACAGATACGCAGTATTTT

V gene: TRBV20-1
CDR3 length: 15
clone size: many
J gene: TRBJ2-7
D gene: TRBD2
CDR3 protein: CSAPTSTSGIYEQYF
CDR3 DNA: TGCAGTGCACCGACCTCGACTAGCGGGATATACGAGCAGTACTTC

V gene: TRBV6-5
CDR3 length: 15
clone size: many
J gene: TRBJ1-4
D gene: .
CDR3 protein: CASSYGGAANEKLFF
CDR3 DNA: TGTGCCAGCAGTTATGGCGGGGCAGCTAATGAAAAACTGTTTTTT

V gene: TRBV5-1
CDR3 length: 15
clone size: many
J gene: TRBJ2-7
D gene: TRBD1
CDR3 protein: CASSAGQGANYEQYF
CDR3 DNA: TGCGCCAGCAGCGCGGGACAGGGGGCAAACTACGAGCAGTACTTC

V gene: TRBV7-3
CDR3 length: 15
clone size: many
J gene: TRBJ2-2
D gene: .
CDR3 protein: CASSLIAGNTGELFF
CDR3 DNA: TGTGCCAGCAGCTTAATAGCAGGAAACACCGGGGAGCTGTTTTTT

V gene: TRBV28
CDR3 length: 16
clone size: many
J gene: TRBJ2-3
D gene: .
CDR3 protein: CASSSRGRTGTDTQYF
CDR3 DNA: TGTGCCAGCAGTTCCCGGGGGCGGACTGGCACAGATACGCAGTATTTT

V gene: TRBV5-6
CDR3 length: 11
clone size: many
J gene: TRBJ2-1
D gene: .
CDR3 protein: CASTTRDEQFF
CDR3 DNA: TGTGCCAGCACCACCAGGGATGAGCAGTTCTTC

V gene: TRBV15
CDR3 length: 14
clone size: many
J gene: TRBJ1-2
D gene: TRBD1
CDR3 protein: CATSRDQGGYGYTF
CDR3 DNA: TGTGCCACCAGCAGAGACCAGGGGGGTTATGGCTACACCTTC

V gene: TRBV7-2
CDR3 length: 14
clone size: many
J gene: TRBJ2-7
D gene: .
CDR3 protein: CASSLGPGGREQYF
CDR3 DNA: TGTGCCAGCAGCTTAGGGCCCGGAGGGCGCGAGCAGTACTTC

V gene: TRBV5-1
CDR3 length: 14
clone size: once
J gene: TRBJ2-2
D gene: .
CDR3 protein: CASSSGIQAGERFF
CDR3 DNA: TGCGCCAGCAGCTCGGGAATACAGGCCGGGGAGCGGTTTTTT

V gene: TRBV11-1
CDR3 length: 13
clone size: many
J gene: TRBJ1-6
D gene: .
CDR3 protein: CASSSLRDSPLHF
CDR3 DNA: TGTGCCAGCAGCTCTCTGAGGGATTCACCCCTCCACTTT

V gene: TRBV9
CDR3 length: 13
clone size: few
J gene: TRBJ1-5
D gene: TRBD1
CDR3 protein: CASSTGGKQPQHF
CDR3 DNA: TGTGCCAGCAGTACAGGGGGCAAGCAGCCCCAGCATTTT

V gene: TRBV27
CDR3 length: 12
clone size: many
J gene: TRBJ1-4
D gene: .
CDR3 protein: CASSDDSEKLFF
CDR3 DNA: TGTGCCAGCTCCGACGACAGTGAAAAACTGTTTTTT

V gene: TRBV6-5
CDR3 length: 14
clone size: many
J gene: TRBJ2-7
D gene: TRBD2
CDR3 protein: CASRVTSGSYEQYF
CDR3 DNA: TGTGCCAGCAGGGTTACTAGCGGGAGTTACGAGCAGTACTTC

V gene: TRBV5-4
CDR3 length: 16
clone size: .
J gene: TRBJ2-4
D gene: .
CDR3 protein: CASSLGGTLAKNIQYF
CDR3 DNA: TGTGCCAGCAGCTTGGGAGGGACTTTGGCCAAAAACATTCAGTACTTC

V gene: TRBV5-1
CDR3 length: 13
clone size: many
J gene: TRBJ1-6
D gene: .
CDR3 protein: CASSLEGREPFHF
CDR3 DNA: TGCGCCAGCAGCTTGGAGGGCAGGGAGCCCTTCCACTTT

V gene: TRBV5-6
CDR3 length: 13
clone size: many
J gene: TRBJ1-5
D gene: .
CDR3 protein: CASSKGRVGPQHF
CDR3 DNA: TGTGCCAGCAGCAAGGGACGGGTGGGTCCCCAGCATTTT

V gene: TRBV7-6
CDR3 length: 12
clone size: medium-sized
J gene: TRBJ1-2
D gene: .
CDR3 protein: CASSSGVNGYTF
CDR3 DNA: TGTGCCAGCAGCTCCGGGGTGAATGGCTACACCTTC

V gene: TRBV7-2
CDR3 length: 15
clone size: .
J gene: TRBJ1-3
D gene: .
CDR3 protein: CASSLGRDGRNTIYF
CDR3 DNA: TGTGCCAGCAGCTTAGGGAGAGACGGGAGAAACACCATATATTTT

V gene: TRBV12-3/TRBV12-4
CDR3 length: 14
clone size: few
J gene: TRBJ1-1
D gene: .
CDR3 protein: CASSLRGGNTEAFF
CDR3 DNA: TGTGCCAGCAGTTTGAGAGGGGGGAACACTGAAGCTTTCTTT